Listed below are T cell receptor beta chains from one sample, sequenced in a study of T cells in Graves' hyperthyroidism and ophthalmopathy. One entry per CDR3 protein results from TCRdb running MiXCR on the multiplex PCR reads. The top ten hold roughly a sixth of the sample, which has 450,000 to 650,000 distinct CDR3 sequences, about a sixth seen once. The sample consisted of blood. The receptors derive from a woman aged 18-35 years with Graves' ophthalmopathy. The CDR3 runs from the conserved cysteine through the conserved F or W. The D gene is left open where the match is weak. Only some rows state a clone size, as once, few, many or a class for expanded clones.

size: many
V: TRBV28
D: TRBD1
J: TRBJ1-2
CDR3: CASSNKPDRGRDYGYTF
DNA: TGTGCCAGCAGTAACAAACCGGACAGGGGGCGCGACTATGGCTACACCTTC

size: .
V: TRBV9
D: .
J: TRBJ2-1
CDR3: CASSTGGRGAINEQFF
DNA: TGTGCCAGCAGCACCGGGGGCAGGGGAGCGATCAATGAGCAGTTCTTC

size: many
V: TRBV12-3/TRBV12-4
D: .
J: TRBJ1-1
CDR3: CASSLAGVRNTEAFF
DNA: TGTGCCAGCAGTTTAGCGGGGGTCCGGAACACTGAAGCTTTCTTT

size: many
V: TRBV24-1
D: .
J: TRBJ2-3
CDR3: CATSDLSPNSGTDTQYF
DNA: TGTGCCACCAGTGATTTATCCCCCAACAGCGGCACAGATACGCAGTATTTT

size: .
V: TRBV7-9
D: TRBD1
J: TRBJ2-5
CDR3: CASSSPRTGIDQETQYF
DNA: TGTGCCAGCAGCTCACCTAGGACAGGGATAGACCAAGAGACCCAGTACTTC

size: many
V: TRBV11-2
D: .
J: TRBJ2-3
CDR3: CASSLSNGPGDTQYF
DNA: TGTGCCAGCAGCTTATCTAATGGACCGGGGGATACGCAGTATTTT

size: many
V: TRBV5-1
D: TRBD1
J: TRBJ2-3
CDR3: CASSSDGTGLVDTQYF
DNA: TGCGCCAGCAGCTCCGACGGGACAGGGCTAGTGGATACGCAGTATTTT

size: .
V: TRBV7-9
D: .
J: TRBJ1-1
CDR3: CASSPPGRGITEAFF
DNA: TGTGCCAGCAGCCCCCCTGGGCGGGGTATCACTGAAGCTTTCTTT

size: many
V: TRBV11-2
D: TRBD2
J: TRBJ2-5
CDR3: CASSLVAGNSGRAEETQYF
DNA: TGTGCCAGCAGCTTAGTGGCAGGAAATAGCGGGAGGGCAGAAGAGACCCAGTACTTC

size: .
V: TRBV19
D: .
J: TRBJ1-1
CDR3: CASSIGGNEAFF
DNA: TGTGCCAGTAGTATTGGCGGAAATGAAGCTTTCTTT

size: few
V: TRBV6-6
D: .
J: TRBJ1-1
CDR3: CASSYSELNTEAFF
DNA: TGTGCCAGCAGTTACTCGGAGTTGAACACTGAAGCTTTCTTT

size: many
V: TRBV3-1
D: TRBD1
J: TRBJ2-7
CDR3: CASSQGGTVLVHEQYF
DNA: TGTGCCAGCAGCCAAGGGGGGACAGTTTTAGTCCACGAGCAGTACTTC

size: many
V: TRBV28
D: TRBD1
J: TRBJ1-2
CDR3: CASSVTGYYGYTF
DNA: TGTGCCAGCAGTGTGACAGGGTACTATGGCTACACCTTC

size: many
V: TRBV6-2/TRBV6-3
D: .
J: TRBJ2-1
CDR3: CASTQVNVEAGNEQFF
DNA: TGTGCCAGCACCCAAGTCAACGTCGAGGCAGGTAATGAGCAGTTCTTC

size: many
V: TRBV19
D: .
J: TRBJ1-1
CDR3: CASSIGGAGPEAFF
DNA: TGTGCCAGTAGTATAGGGGGCGCGGGCCCTGAAGCTTTCTTT

size: many
V: TRBV6-1
D: .
J: TRBJ2-7
CDR3: CASRRDRSSYEQYF
DNA: TGTGCCAGCAGGAGAGACAGGAGCTCCTACGAGCAGTACTTC

size: .
V: TRBV7-3
D: TRBD2
J: TRBJ2-1
CDR3: CASSPSGNSYNEQFF
DNA: TGTGCCAGCAGCCCGAGCGGGAACTCCTACAATGAGCAGTTCTTC

size: .
V: TRBV7-9
D: .
J: TRBJ1-2
CDR3: CASSLGGSSGYTF
DNA: TGTGCCAGCAGCTTAGGGGGCTCGAGTGGCTACACCTTC

size: few
V: TRBV7-7
D: TRBD1
J: TRBJ2-5
CDR3: CASSPARGQLFQETQYF
DNA: TGTGCTAGCAGCCCCGCTCGGGGACAGCTCTTCCAAGAGACCCAGTACTTC

size: few
V: TRBV9
D: .
J: TRBJ1-2
CDR3: CASSVGGIYGYTF
DNA: TGTGCCAGCAGCGTAGGCGGGATCTATGGCTACACCTTC

size: many
V: TRBV19
D: .
J: TRBJ1-1
CDR3: CASSNEPLNTEAFF
DNA: TGTGCCAGTAGTAATGAGCCATTGAACACTGAAGCTTTCTTT

size: many
V: TRBV28
D: .
J: TRBJ1-5
CDR3: CASRSGQVNQPQHF
DNA: TGTGCCAGCAGATCGGGACAAGTCAATCAGCCCCAGCATTTT

size: .
V: TRBV27
D: .
J: TRBJ2-1
CDR3: CASSPYRGNGEQFF
DNA: TGTGCCAGCAGTCCCTACCGTGGGAATGGTGAGCAGTTCTTC

size: many
V: TRBV20-1
D: .
J: TRBJ1-4
CDR3: CSARGPTGLNEKLFF
DNA: TGCAGTGCTAGAGGCCCGACAGGCCTTAATGAAAAACTGTTTTTT

size: many
V: TRBV20-1
D: .
J: TRBJ2-1
CDR3: CSAREYINEQFF
DNA: TGCAGTGCTAGAGAGTACATCAATGAGCAGTTCTTC

size: many
V: TRBV5-1
D: .
J: TRBJ1-2
CDR3: CASSPEGRGLYGYTF
DNA: TGCGCCAGCAGCCCAGAGGGCAGGGGACTTTATGGCTACACCTTC

size: .
V: TRBV5-1
D: TRBD1
J: TRBJ1-4
CDR3: CASSYGTGTEEKLFF
DNA: TGCGCCAGCAGCTACGGGACAGGGACAGAAGAAAAACTGTTTTTT

size: many
V: TRBV3-1
D: .
J: TRBJ1-4
CDR3: CASSPPNEKLFF
DNA: TGTGCCAGCAGCCCCCCTAATGAAAAACTGTTTTTT